These 27 T cell receptor beta chains were all obtained from the same sample, sequenced in a study of blood T cell repertoires in COVID-19. The assay was immunoSEQ multiplex PCR, and TCRdb's table has in-frame clones only and misses some. The data show under 200,000 clones, roughly 78% seen once. The source material was peripheral blood. These TCRs come from a man in his sixties or seventies with active or convalescent COVID-19.

The chain joins TRBV7-2 to TRBJ1-5; a weak D match, TRBD1 (5 bases). There are 15 residues in the CDR3. Looked up from germline, CDR1 is SGHTA and CDR2 is FQGNSA. V lost 1 base, J lost 5 bases, and 12 bases lay in between. The CDR3 DNA is TGTGCCAGCAGCTTAGTTCAGGGCCACCATCAGCCCCAGCATTTT. Encoded protein: CASSLVQGHHQPQHF.

This chain links TRBV7-2 with TRBJ2-1; perhaps TRBD1 as D (6 bases). The V end was cut by 4 bases, the J end by 0 bases, with 16 bases between. In germline, CDR1 is SGHTA, CDR2 FQGNSA. This CDR3 has 17 amino acids. Here the CDR3 DNA reads TGTGCCAGCAGCTCAGGACACAGGGCGAGCTCCTACAATGAGCAGTTCTTC. This gives the protein CASSSGHRASSYNEQFF. The variable domain in full, completed from reference TRBV7-2 and TRBJ2-1, reads GAGVSQSPSNKVTEKGKDVELRCDPISGHTALYWYRQSLGQGLEFLIYFQGNSAPDKSGLPSDRFSAERTGGSVSTLTIQRTQQEDSAVYLCASSSGHRASSYNEQFFGPGTRLTVL.

The chain links TRBV27 to TRBJ2-7, with TRBD2 matching 9 bases. Germline loops: CDR1 MNHEY, CDR2 SMNVEV (reference sequence). CDR3 length: 16 residues. V shed 2 bases, J shed 3 bases, and the junction held 8 bases outside the gene matches. This chain's CDR3 is CASSLTLAGVFYEQYF. CDR3 coding DNA: TGTGCCAGCAGTTTAACATTAGCGGGAGTTTTCTACGAGCAGTACTTC.

This chain connects TRBV4-1 to TRBJ2-1; TRBD2 is a possible D gene (6 bases). Germline V CDR1 and CDR2: MGHRA, YSYEKL. This CDR3 has 15 residues. The ends were cut back, 5 bases at V and 3 bases at J, with 14 bases in the middle. The CDR3 region has the DNA TGCGCCAGCAGCGGACGGACTACCCTCTACAATGAGCAGTTCTTC. It specifies CASSGRTTLYNEQFF.

This clone is large by share. J is TRBJ2-1 and V is TRBV7-2, with D perhaps matching TRBD2 (6 bases). This CDR3 region has 13 residues. V lost 6 bases to trimming and J lost 2 bases, with 8 bases between them. Germline CDR1 reads SGHTA; CDR2 reads FQGNSA. CDR3: CASSIAAYNEQFF. The CDR3 region has the DNA TGTGCCAGCAGTATAGCGGCCTACAATGAGCAGTTCTTC.

The chain has TRBV7-6 and TRBJ1-2, with D tentatively TRBD1 (6 bases). V lost 0 bases to trimming and J lost 4 bases, with 27 bases between them. The germline CDR1 and CDR2 sequences are SGHVS and FNYEAQ. The CDR3 runs 20 residues. The CDR3 DNA follows: TGTGCCAGCAGCTTAGCAGGGGGACCAAGGAGAGCGGCCGGGCCCTATGGCTACACCTTC. This codes for CASSLAGGPRRAAGPYGYTF.

This clone appeared a single time. This chain links TRBV12-3 or TRBV12-4 with TRBJ1-1, with D possibly TRBD1 on 5 matching bases. This CDR3 is built from 13 residues. The V end lost 2 bases, the J end lost 6 bases, and 10 bases lay between the germline ends. CDR3 sequence (DNA): TGTGCCAGCAGTTTAAGGGGACTTTCTGAAGCTTTCTTT. It translates to CASSLRGLSEAFF.

The chain links TRBV25-1 to TRBJ2-5, with 7 bases matching TRBD1. The germline V gene has CDR1 MGHDK and CDR2 SYGVNS. The CDR3 loop spans 13 amino acids. J gave up 3 bases and V 8 bases, and 6 bases lay outside the gene matches. The CDR3 spells CASEGGYEETQYF. DNA for the CDR3: TGTGCCAGCGAAGGGGGCTATGAAGAGACCCAGTACTTC.

On this clone itself: Other DNA sequences within the sample encode an identical CDR3. J is TRBJ2-7 and V is TRBV28; 7 bases line up with TRBD1. The germline V gene has CDR1 MDHEN and CDR2 SYDVKM. V dropped 8 bases and J dropped 2; count of bases not matched to a gene: 3. This CDR3 comprises 12 residues. In nucleotides, the CDR3 is TGTGCCAGCCGACAGGGCCCCTACGAGCAGTACTTC. Translating it yields CASRQGPYEQYF.

V and J are TRBV7-9 and TRBJ2-2; TRBD1 matches at 7 bases. V gave up 6 bases and J gave up 6 bases; unmatched junction bases: 10. This CDR3 contains 15 residues. In germline, CDR1 is SEHNR, CDR2 FQNEAQ (reference sequence). CDR3 DNA: TGTGCCAGCAGTCTCGACAGGGACGGGTCCGGGGAGCTGTTTTTT. Its protein is CASSLDRDGSGELFF.

For the CDR3, the DNA is TGTGCCAGTAGTGCATCGGGACTAGCGGGAGGGGGCCCCTACAATGAGCAGTTCTTC. Encoded protein: CASSASGLAGGGPYNEQFF. The chain recombines TRBV19 with TRBJ2-1; 16 bases are a match to TRBD2. Trimming removed 5 bases from V and 2 bases from J; junction bases left unmatched: 9. CDR3 length: 19 amino acids. Germline CDR1 is LNHDA and CDR2 is SQIVND (reference sequence).

The rearrangement links TRBV7-8 to TRBJ2-2, with D unclear. CDR3 length: 13 amino acids. Trimming took off 5 bases at V and 1 base at J, with 5 bases between the two ends. The V gene's germline CDR1 is SGHVS and CDR2 FQNEAQ. CDR3 protein: CASSNQNTGELFF. CDR3 nucleotides: TGTGCCAGCAGCAATCAGAACACCGGGGAGCTGTTTTTT.

V usage is TRBV6-5 and J usage is TRBJ1-4; 8 bases match TRBD1. The CDR3 consists of 15 residues. With 4 bases clipped from V and 5 bases from J, the junction kept 6 bases outside the gene matches. Germline CDR1 and CDR2: MNHEY and SVGAGI. The CDR3 coding sequence is TGTGCCAGCAGTTCCGCCGGACAGGGCAATGAAAAACTGTTTTTT. Translated: CASSSAGQGNEKLFF.

The sample holds a few counts of this clone. The chain has TRBV7-8 and TRBJ1-6, with D perhaps TRBD1 (6 bases). The CDR3 contains 14 residues. V shed 7 bases and J shed 7 bases, with 14 bases lying between them. Germline lookup yields CDR1 SGHVS and CDR2 FQNEAQ. Here the CDR3 DNA reads TGTGCCAGCACCGCCGGGACACTGAATTCACCCCTCCACTTT. It codes for CASTAGTLNSPLHF.

The chain links TRBV6-5 to TRBJ2-3, with a weak D call TRBD2 (6 bases). Germline V CDR1 and CDR2: MNHEY, SVGAGI. V lost 10 bases to trimming and J lost 2 bases, with 16 bases between them. The CDR3 is made up of 14 amino acids. The chain's CDR3 is CATASPGLTDTQYF. In DNA, the CDR3 is TGTGCCACCGCTTCTCCGGGACTCACAGATACGCAGTATTTT.

The rearrangement uses TRBV27 and TRBJ1-1; TRBD1 matches at 7 bases. J gave up 8 bases and V 6 bases, and 9 bases lay outside the gene matches. This CDR3 comprises 13 residues. Looked up from germline, CDR1 is MNHEY and CDR2 is SMNVEV (reference sequence). The CDR3 here is CASRLAGTEEAFF. The CDR3 DNA is TGTGCCAGCAGACTGGCCGGGACAGAGGAAGCTTTCTTT.

This chain connects TRBV4-1 to TRBJ1-1, with 7 bases identical to TRBD1. J gave up 4 bases and V 3 bases, and 14 bases lay outside the gene matches. This CDR3 has 17 residues. In germline, CDR1 is MGHRA, CDR2 YSYEKL. CDR3 loop: CASSQATTQGPSTEAFF. In DNA form, the CDR3 reads TGCGCCAGCAGCCAGGCAACGACACAGGGGCCAAGCACTGAAGCTTTCTTT.

V gene TRBV6-2 or TRBV6-3 combines with J gene TRBJ1-1; D is perhaps TRBD1 (6 bases). The CDR3 consists of 16 residues. V shed 6 bases and J shed 4 bases, with 21 bases lying between them. The V gene's germline CDR1 is MNHEY and CDR2 SVGEGT. The DNA of the CDR3 is TGTGCCAGCAGCCCTTACAGGGAACCCCGTGGCACTGAAGCTTTCTTT. It encodes CASSPYREPRGTEAFF.

The genes are TRBV19 and TRBJ1-5, with D tentatively TRBD1 (5 bases). Deletions cut 5 bases from V and 7 bases from J, with 15 bases between. There are 14 residues in the CDR3. CDR1 and CDR2 (germline): LNHDA, SQIVND (reference sequence). Here the CDR3 reads CASSPTGGPQPQHF. The CDR3 coding sequence is TGTGCCAGTAGTCCGACGGGGGGTCCCCAGCCCCAGCATTTT.

The chain uses TRBV24-1 and TRBJ2-5, with 8 bases matching TRBD2. V lost 4 bases and J lost 4; bases outside the gene matches: 1. The CDR3 covers 13 residues. Germline CDR1 is KGHDR and CDR2 is SFDVKD. The CDR3 nucleotides read TGTGCCACCAGTGAAGCGGGGGTAGAGACCCAGTACTTC. This gives the protein CATSEAGVETQYF.

The DNA for the CDR3 is TGTGCCAGCAGTTACTTGCGGAACACTGAAGCTTTCTTT. Translated, it gives CASSYLRNTEAFF. The chain combines TRBV6-5 with TRBJ1-1; no reliable D call. CDR3 length equals 13 residues. Germline V gene data show CDR1 as MNHEY and CDR2 as SVGAGI. With 1 base removed from V and 1 base from J, the gap between germline ends came to 4 bases.

Comment on this clone: A read error may account for a junction end that differs from germline. This chain joins TRBV5-1 and TRBJ1-1; TRBD1 might be the D (5 bases). CDR3 length: 13 amino acids. Per germline, CDR1 SGHRS and CDR2 YFSETQ. CDR3 in DNA: TGCGCCAGCAGCTTGGGACAGAACCCTGAAGCTTTCTTT. Protein sequence: CASSLGQNPEAFF.

The sample holds a few counts of this clone. The rearrangement links TRBV9 to TRBJ1-5; 7 nucleotides agree with TRBD1. This CDR3 has 14 amino acids. Germline lookup yields CDR1 SGDLS and CDR2 YYNGEE. Trimming took 3 bases from V and 3 from J; bases not matched to a gene: 3. The CDR3 nucleotides read TGTGCCAGCAGCGCGGGACAGCCCAATCAGCCCCAGCATTTT. This encodes CASSAGQPNQPQHF.

This clone occurred a few times. The genes are TRBV5-4 and TRBJ2-3; TRBD1 might be the D (5 bases). The CDR3 has 16 residues. Germline CDR1 reads SGHNT; CDR2 reads YYREEE (reference sequence). Between the trimmed V and J ends, which lost 1 base and 3 bases, there was a span of 15 bases. The CDR3 region has the DNA TGTGCCAGCAGCTTGCCTACAGGTTTTGAAACAGATACGCAGTATTTT. Translated, it gives CASSLPTGFETDTQYF.

The chain combines TRBV5-5 with TRBJ2-7; tentative D call: TRBD2 (5 bases). The CDR3 contains 15 residues. CDR1 and CDR2 from the germline V gene are SGHKS and YYEKEE (reference sequence). V lost 3 bases to trimming and J lost 2 bases, with 15 bases between them. For the CDR3, the DNA is TGTGCCAGCAGCTCCTTCGAGCGGCACCCCTACGAGCAGTACTTC. This sequence encodes CASSSFERHPYEQYF. The complete variable domain, with remaining parts taken from reference TRBV5-5 and TRBJ2-7, reads DAGVTQSPTHLIKTRGQQVTLRCSPISGHKSVSWYQQVLGQGPQFIFQYYEKEERGRGNFPDRFSARQFPNYSSELNVNALLLGDSALYLCASSSFERHPYEQYFGPGTRLTVT.

The chain recombines TRBV7-2 with TRBJ2-3, with a possible D match to TRBD1 (6 bases). The CDR3 is 14 amino acids. The germline V gene encodes CDR1 SGHTA and CDR2 FQGNSA. V was pared by 4 bases and J by 8 bases, with 16 bases between. The CDR3 DNA is TGTGCCAGCAGCTCAACCCCAGGGGTTGGTACGCAGTATTTT. Its protein is CASSSTPGVGTQYF. Variable domain in full (rest from reference TRBV7-2 and TRBJ2-3): GAGVSQSPSNKVTEKGKDVELRCDPISGHTALYWYRQSLGQGLEFLIYFQGNSAPDKSGLPSDRFSAERTGGSVSTLTIQRTQQEDSAVYLCASSSTPGVGTQYFGPGTRLTVL.

This chain links TRBV10-3 with TRBJ2-5, with TRBD1 identical over 11 bases. The J segment lost 5 bases and the V segment lost 6 bases, leaving 5 bases of the junction unmatched. The CDR3 spans 14 residues. Germline CDR1 is ENHRY and CDR2 is SYGVKD. The CDR3, as DNA: TGTGCCATCAGGGATGGACAGGGGGCTGAGACCCAGTACTTC. It specifies CAIRDGQGAETQYF.